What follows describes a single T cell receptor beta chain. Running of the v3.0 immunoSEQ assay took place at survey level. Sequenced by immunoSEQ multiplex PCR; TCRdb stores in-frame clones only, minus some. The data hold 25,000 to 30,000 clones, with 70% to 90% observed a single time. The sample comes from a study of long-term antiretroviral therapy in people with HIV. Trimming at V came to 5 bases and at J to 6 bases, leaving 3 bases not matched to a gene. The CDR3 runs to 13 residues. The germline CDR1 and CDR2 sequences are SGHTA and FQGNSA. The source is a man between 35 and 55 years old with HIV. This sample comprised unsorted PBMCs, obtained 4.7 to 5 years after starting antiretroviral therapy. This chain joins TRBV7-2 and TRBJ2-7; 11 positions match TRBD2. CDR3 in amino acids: CASSQGTSGEQYF. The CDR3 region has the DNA TGTGCCAGCAGCCAGGGGACTAGCGGCGAGCAGTACTTC.